This entry features one T cell receptor (beta chain) sequence. This clone was counted once. This clone's antigen is unknown. No clone much larger than this one lies a single base away; base qualities are absent. The cohort was made up of 650 to 700 healthy bone marrow donors. At the time of sampling, every cohort member was nominally healthy, though immune exposures that went unrecorded were likely present. The donor was CMV seronegative and was included in the group of a few hundred seronegative cohort members. Each donor provided a peripheral blood sample, and peripheral blood mononuclear cells were used for TCR beta sequencing. The Qiagen DNeasy Blood Extraction Kit was used to extract genomic DNA from the blood cell samples. The record originates from a study of cytomegalovirus exposure and HLA in healthy donors (TCRdb year 2017). Turning to the overall study: An earlier analysis of roughly 500 of the donors reported approximately 300 Gb of sequence data and 117 million unique TCR beta sequences obtained from about 179 million T cells. An early release covering around 630 HLA-typed donors comprised around 300 gigabases of sequencing data and tens of millions of unique TCR sequences. The genetic ancestry cluster associated with self-reported Caucasian donors included over 65% of the approximately 400 genotyped donors. The study aimed to test whether signatures of past pathogen exposure could be identified by cataloging public T cell receptors. Using immunosequencing, the study profiled T cell repertoires from roughly 650 subjects and related those repertoires to cytomegalovirus serostatus. Along with the approximately 600-subject first cohort, a separate validation cohort of roughly 110 different subjects was used. The study combined high-throughput TCR immunosequencing, statistical association of individual TCRs with disease status, and machine learning to predict cytomegalovirus infection status. A later analysis re-examined previously published TCR beta repertoires from 600 to 700 donors and added high-resolution HLA genotyping to investigate patterns of TCR occurrence. The later analysis used no new phenotypic data to find candidate immune exposures, relying instead on TCR beta sequences and their occurrence across donors. An earlier analysis of around 580 of the donors used high-throughput TCR beta sequencing to judge whether each TCR beta V gene segment behaved as functional or pseudogenic. Donor age, sex, ethnicity and CMV serostatus were collected together with the repertoire data. Genome-wide SNP genotypes for about 60% of the 666 donors were used in a later genetic analysis, which treated that subset as a discovery cohort. All discovery cohort repertoires had been generated on a single sequencing platform. Class I and class II HLA loci were covered by the typing at four-digit resolution. The number of donors typed differed by locus, with 629-630 for A, B, C, DRB1 and DQB1, roughly 520 for DQA1, 606 for DPA1, and some 440 for DPB1. About five DR-DQ haplotypes were treated as single units for association and clustering because of strong linkage in the cohort. Among around 400 genotyped donors of the cohort, an average of around 220,000 unique TCR beta nucleotide sequences was sequenced per donor, of which about 18% were non-productive. Summary of the overall study and its limitations: In a later analysis, most CMV-associated TCR beta chains were found to appear HLA-restricted, with HLA associations seemingly driven largely by CMV exposure. In a later genetic analysis, a missense DCLRE1C variant was associated with V-gene and J-gene trimming of TCR beta chains, and the association was replicated in an independent cohort. Some IMGT-functional V segments, including TRBV6-2 and TRBV6-3, could not be distinguished by the 87-base-pair reads and were therefore excluded. In this cohort, only TCR beta chains were sequenced, and detectable features were limited by the absence of alpha or paired-chain data. Correlated functional status among segregating V segments might be attributable to linkage disequilibrium, but an unknown experimental factor could not be ruled out. Most TCR sequences were seen in very few donors, while some public TCRs were found in many individuals. A further reported finding was that TCR beta sequences accurately predicted the HLA-A and HLA-B alleles for most subjects in the first cohort. A group of highly shared sequence variants was considered likely to be a technical artifact of the sequencing pipeline. A later genetic analysis reported fewer N-insertions in productive TCRs among donors in an Asian-associated ancestry cluster than the 666-donor mean. Compared with equally common non-associated chains, HLA-associated TCR beta chains in a later analysis were more clonally expanded and had lower generation probabilities. The classifier was reported to diagnose cytomegalovirus status with high specificity and sensitivity in both the original and validation cohorts. It was suggested by the authors that the approach could potentially be generalized to other disease states and immunological phenotypes. According to a later analysis, TCR association rates differed among HLA loci, with DRB1 alleles showing the most associated TCRs and HLA-C alleles showing the fewest. In vitro tests confirmed that a few of the cytomegalovirus-associated TCR beta chains recognize cytomegalovirus antigens. For the cohort, immune exposure information was limited to CMV serostatus. The study gave a list of more than 150 TCR beta chains associated with cytomegalovirus. Specific HLA alleles were associated with 15,000 to 20,000 TCR beta sequences at a false discovery rate of 0.05 in a later analysis. In an earlier analysis of about 600 of the donors, most TCR beta V segments appeared in productive rearrangements about 87% or about 30% of the time, broadly matching IMGT annotations. Approximately 18 rarely observed V segments, including chromosome 9 orphons, were excluded from the earlier analysis of 550 to 700 of the donors because counts were too low. HLA typing was unavailable for some donors at each locus, so association tests used only the typed subset. In a later analysis, several top co-occurrence clusters were reported to appear linked to parvovirus B19, influenza, CMV and Epstein-Barr virus. When HLA alleles, especially DR and DQ, strongly co-occurred, attributing TCR associations to individual alleles was difficult. Sequencing depth was assumed to be roughly uniform across donors in the presence/absence analyses, though that assumption may not hold.

Libraries were made using the immunoSEQ multiplex PCR assay. For the multiplex PCR, a mixture combining 60 forward primers for TCR Vbeta segments and 13 reverse primers for TCR Jbeta segments was used. The CDR3 region of rearranged TCR beta genes was amplified from genomic DNA by a multiplex PCR assay. Amplified TCR beta libraries were sequenced as 87-base-pair reads on the Illumina HiSeq System. The published analysis was carried out like this. A later analysis tallied tens of millions of unique TCR beta chains across the 700 or so repertoires, and approximately 12 million of those chains were shared by two or more donors. Raw reads were error-corrected and collapsed into unique sequences by a nearest-neighbor algorithm in which closely related sequences were merged to remove PCR and sequencing errors. Alignment of CDR3 sequences to IMGT reference sequences was used to assign V, D and J gene segments. For a sequence to be retained, a match of at least six nucleotides was required to both a V gene segment and a J gene segment. A rearrangement counted as productive if the CDR3 had no stop codons and remained in frame with V and J, and every other rearrangement counted as non-productive. Following IMGT convention, CDR3 was defined as the stretch from the second conserved V-encoded cysteine to the conserved J-encoded phenylalanine. The earlier analysis of around 640 of the donors excluded sequences that lacked an unambiguous match to a single V gene segment. An earlier analysis of just under 600 of the donors called V segments functional above 56.7% productive rearrangements and segregating when the between-donor standard deviation exceeded 5%. A statistical classification framework was built to diagnose cytomegalovirus status from the catalog of TCR beta chain sequences. In a later analysis, TCR nucleotide sequences were compared against IMGT/GENE-DB human TR gene sequences so that V and J genes could be assigned. The TCRdist pipeline was used in a later analysis to assign CDR3 sequences and most-parsimonious VDJ recombination scenarios. In a later analysis, each TCR beta chain was defined by its CDR3 amino acid sequence together with its V-gene family, and reads lacking a unique V-gene family were excluded. To address suspected cross-contamination and a sequencing artifact, a later analysis removed 450 to 700 highly shared, low-generation-probability nucleotide sequences. In a later analysis, a clonal expansion index was calculated for each public chain from normalized within-repertoire ranks of inferred template counts. In a later analysis, generation probabilities were computed with a VDJ recombination model fitted to out-of-frame rearrangements, and the resulting probabilities were checked against IGoR. In a later analysis, TCR-TCR, TCR-HLA and TCR-CMV co-occurrence was scored with hypergeometric tests, and a repertoire-size bias correction was applied to TCR pairs. To estimate false discovery rates, a later analysis permuted the HLA or CMV assignments 20 times. In a later analysis, co-occurring TCRs were grouped with DBSCAN, and TCRdist sequence similarity was added when clustering was performed within HLA-allele-positive subsets. Co-occurrence clustering excluded repertoires with fewer than 30,000 or more than 120,000 public chains, plus five with anomalous nucleotide sharing. TCRdb holds this immuneACCESS table with in-frame rearrangements only. Some clones are missing; in checked studies, unresolved V genes explain under half, and the rest has no known cause. The DNA gave D and trimming, while V, J and clone size come from that table. Here the sample has around 63,000 clones; around 80% occur a single time. The ten largest clones represent roughly 2.9% of the sample.

The CDR3 contains 13 residues, cysteine and phenylalanine counted. The retained sequence is limited to the CDR3, 39 bases, with the frame set at the first base. CDR1 and CDR2 (ENHRY, SYGVKD) derive from the germline V gene. Sequenced material: PBMCs. The receptor's source is a woman aged 25-40 years in good health and CMV-seronegative. The chain is made from TRBV10-3 and TRBJ2-5, with 9 bases in between that match TRBD1. The DNA end is more similar to TRBJ2-7, so the J call may be wrong. The CDR3 sequence is CATEPGQGYEQYF. In nucleotides, the sequence is TGTGCCACAGAGCCGGGACAGGGTTACGAGCAGTACTTC.